This T cell receptor beta chain comes out of a study of T cells after posttransplantation cyclophosphamide. Treatment was busulfan-fludarabine conditioning, a marrow graft, and cyclophosphamide on days +3 and +4. Study outcomes and limitations: Recipient CMV seropositivity and CMV reactivation strongly tracked TRB clonality.

The CDR3 consists of 16 residues. Unmatched junction bases numbered 6, after V lost 3 bases and J lost 6 bases. The V gene's germline CDR1 is SEHNR and CDR2 FQNEAQ (reference sequence). Assay: immunoSEQ multiplex PCR; the TCRdb copy retains only in-frame clones and omits some. Among roughly 4,800 clones listed, around 72% were seen once. This clone occurred once. Its antigen is as yet unknown. Sequenced material: PBMCs, taken 362 days after allogeneic stem cell transplant with posttransplant cyclophosphamide. The chain joins TRBV7-9 to TRBJ1-6; 9 nucleotides match TRBD1. This clonotype originated in a male patient aged 55 to 69 who received an allogeneic stem cell transplant from an unrelated donor, was CMV-positive, and had acute GVHD only. T cells may partly derive from the graft donor. CDR3 in amino acids: CASSFGQGFFNSPLHF. The DNA of the CDR3 is TGTGCCAGCAGCTTTGGACAGGGGTTCTTTAATTCACCCCTCCACTTT.